This T cell receptor (beta chain) emerged from a study of identical twins. The length of the CDR3 is 12 residues. The germline V gene has CDR1 SGHTA and CDR2 FQGNSA. V was pared by 2 bases and J by 4 bases, with 6 bases between. Using its own MiXCR run on the 5' RACE reads, TCRdb lists one record per CDR3 protein. This sample carries roughly 500,000 distinct CDR3 sequences, roughly a fifth of them seen once, and the ten largest clones take 0.8% to 1%. This clonotype was seen more than once but under ten times. These data also featured in a second study, about T cells expressing NK-cell markers.

The receptor comes from a young woman in good health. The rearrangement links TRBV7-2 to TRBJ2-7; D is uncertain. The sample was CD4+ T cells sorted from blood. CDR3 nucleotide sequence: TGTGCCAGCAGCTTAAGCCAATACGAGCAGTACTTC. Translated, it gives CASSLSQYEQYF.